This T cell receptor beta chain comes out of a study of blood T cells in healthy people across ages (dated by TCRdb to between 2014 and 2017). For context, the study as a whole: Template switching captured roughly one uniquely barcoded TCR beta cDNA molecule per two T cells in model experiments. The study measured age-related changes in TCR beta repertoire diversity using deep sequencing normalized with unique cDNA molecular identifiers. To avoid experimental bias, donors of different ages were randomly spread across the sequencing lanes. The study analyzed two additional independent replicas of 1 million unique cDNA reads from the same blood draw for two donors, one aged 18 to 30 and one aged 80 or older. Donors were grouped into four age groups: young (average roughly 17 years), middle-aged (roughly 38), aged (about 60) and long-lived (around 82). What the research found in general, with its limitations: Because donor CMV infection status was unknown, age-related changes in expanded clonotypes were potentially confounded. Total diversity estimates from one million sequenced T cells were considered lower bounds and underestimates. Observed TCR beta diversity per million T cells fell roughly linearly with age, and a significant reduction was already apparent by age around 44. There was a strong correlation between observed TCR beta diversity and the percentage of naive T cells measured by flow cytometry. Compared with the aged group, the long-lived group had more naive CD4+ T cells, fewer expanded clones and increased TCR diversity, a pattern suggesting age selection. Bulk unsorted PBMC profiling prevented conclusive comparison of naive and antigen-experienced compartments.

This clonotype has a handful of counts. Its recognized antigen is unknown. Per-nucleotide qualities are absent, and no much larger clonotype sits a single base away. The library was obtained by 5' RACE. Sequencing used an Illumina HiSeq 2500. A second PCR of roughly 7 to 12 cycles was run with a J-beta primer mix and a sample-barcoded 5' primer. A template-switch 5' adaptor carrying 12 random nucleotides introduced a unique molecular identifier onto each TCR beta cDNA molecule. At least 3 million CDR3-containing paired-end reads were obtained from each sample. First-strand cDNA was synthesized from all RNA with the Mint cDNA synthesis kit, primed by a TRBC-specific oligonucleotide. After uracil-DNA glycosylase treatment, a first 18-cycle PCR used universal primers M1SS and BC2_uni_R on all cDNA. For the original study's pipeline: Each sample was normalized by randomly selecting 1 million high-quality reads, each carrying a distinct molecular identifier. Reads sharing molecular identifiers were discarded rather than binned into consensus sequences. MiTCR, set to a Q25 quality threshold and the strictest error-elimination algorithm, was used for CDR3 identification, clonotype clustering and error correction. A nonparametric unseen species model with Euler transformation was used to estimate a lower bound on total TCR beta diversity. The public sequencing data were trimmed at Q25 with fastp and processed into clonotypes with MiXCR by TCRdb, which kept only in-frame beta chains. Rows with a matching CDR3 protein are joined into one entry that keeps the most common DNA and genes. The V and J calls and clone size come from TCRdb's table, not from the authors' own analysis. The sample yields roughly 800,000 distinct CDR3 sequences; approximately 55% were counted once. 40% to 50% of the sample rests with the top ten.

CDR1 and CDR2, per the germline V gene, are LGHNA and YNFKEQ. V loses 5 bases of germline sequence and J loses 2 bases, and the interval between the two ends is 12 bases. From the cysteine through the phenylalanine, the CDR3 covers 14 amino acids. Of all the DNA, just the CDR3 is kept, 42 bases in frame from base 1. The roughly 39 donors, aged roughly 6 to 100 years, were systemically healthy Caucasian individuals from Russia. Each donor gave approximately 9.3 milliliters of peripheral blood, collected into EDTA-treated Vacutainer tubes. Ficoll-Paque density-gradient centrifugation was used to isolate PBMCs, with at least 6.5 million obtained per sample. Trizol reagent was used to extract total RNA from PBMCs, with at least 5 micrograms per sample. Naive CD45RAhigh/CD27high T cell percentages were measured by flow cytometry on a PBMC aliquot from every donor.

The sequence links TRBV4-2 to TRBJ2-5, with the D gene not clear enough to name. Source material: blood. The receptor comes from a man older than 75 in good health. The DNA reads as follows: TGTGCCAGCAGCGTACCCAGGCGACAAGAGACCCAGTACTTC. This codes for CASSVPRRQETQYF.